This T cell receptor beta chain is drawn from a study of cytotoxic CD8 clonotypes in ibrutinib-treated CLL. Regarding the study as a whole: Measured clonality at baseline was greater than in age-matched healthy donors and tracked with circulating CD8+ T-cell counts. Shared public clonotypes were rare, and on treatment they either got smaller or stayed the same.

As for this clone: The antigen remains unidentified.

V lost 4 bases to trimming and J lost 3 bases; unmatched junction nucleotides: 10. In germline, CDR1 is MNHNS, CDR2 SASEGT. This CDR3 region has 16 residues. Depth targeted 1 in 200,000 to 1 in 1 million T cells, averaging about 9.2x coverage per clonotype. Repertoires were generated with immunoSEQ multiplex PCR, while TCRdb's copy carries only in-frame clones and drops some. The data show 45,000 to 60,000 clones, roughly 50% seen once. The sample was PBMCs, taken after 24 months of ibrutinib treatment. This sequence originates from a human donor with chronic lymphocytic leukemia. The J gene is TRBJ2-7, the V gene TRBV6-1; 9 bases match TRBD2. The CDR3 DNA reads TGTGCCAGCAGTGCGTCCGGGACTAGCACGGGCTACGAGCAGTACTTC. Amino acids: CASSASGTSTGYEQYF.